This TCR beta chain is drawn from a study of CD8+ T cells in alopecia areata listed by TCRdb under 2018. Study-level background: Treated patients were enrolled in an open-label pilot trial of oral tofacitinib, 5 to 10 mg twice daily, for moderate-to-severe alopecia areata. Patients received tofacitinib for 6 to 18 months and were then followed off drug for 6 months to check for delayed response and recurrence. The SALT score, which quantifies the percentage of affected scalp surface area, was used to measure disease severity in treated patients. High-throughput TCRbeta sequencing was used to examine T cell clonal expansion in alopecia areata in both the C3H/HeJ mouse model and human patients. In humans, TCRbeta sequencing was performed on scalp tissue and on sorted CD4+ and CD8+ peripheral blood T cells from healthy controls and from patients with patchy or totalis/universalis alopecia areata. Tofacitinib-treated patients had biopsies at baseline and at 4 and 24 weeks of treatment, with a later scalp biopsy in several patients. Scalp clonality was compared across normal scalp (n=4), patchy alopecia areata scalp (n=8), and alopecia totalis/universalis scalp (n=8). RNA came from the PAXgene miRNA kit for fixed scalp, the miRNeasy kit for PBMCs, and the RNeasy kit for mouse skin. TCRbeta CDR3 regions were amplified by immunoSEQ multiplex PCR using 35 Vbeta forward and 13 Jbeta reverse primers.

What the study reported, not specific to this receptor: Scalp TCR repertoire analysis is complicated because resident alphabeta T cells in normal human skin are also sequenced, whereas mouse skin is dominated by gammadelta T cells. Compared with mice, TCR sequences shared between patients were less clear, possibly partly because of HLA diversity across the patient population. Compared with normal scalp, lesional scalp had higher clonality and more expanded CD8+ clones, particularly in alopecia totalis/universalis, a pattern that suggests antigenic drive. Scalp clonality and the number of expanded CD8+ clones among the top 100 scalp clones were significantly decreased by tofacitinib. During tofacitinib treatment, many expanded lesional clones stuck around in both scalp and blood, and this persistence may partly explain why relapse happens after treatment is stopped. Because the treated cohort was small and had just a single nonresponder, larger studies are needed to establish links between baseline CD8+ expansion and response.

Receptor libraries were prepared by the immunoSEQ multiplex PCR assay. RNA was extracted from all samples and reverse transcribed into cDNA, which served as template for TCR sequencing. First-strand cDNA was synthesized using SuperScript III with a 2:1 mix of oligo-dT and random hexamers. A synthetic immune receptor repertoire was used to assess amplification bias, and residual bias was removed computationally. As for the original processing: Raw reads were preprocessed for error removal, and CDR3 was defined according to IMGT conventions as running from the conserved cysteine to phenylalanine. Clonality was computed as 1 minus the Shannon entropy, with the entropy normalized by log2 of the number of productive unique TCRs. Whether scalp clones were CD4 or CD8 was inferred by matching scalp TCRbeta sequences against CD4 and CD8 repertoires sorted from blood. TCRdb stores this immuneACCESS table with in-frame sequences only. Part of the clones is absent; in the studies checked, under half of the shortfall reflects unresolved V genes, and no reason is known for the rest. V, J and clone size are those of that table, while D and trimming were read from the DNA. The sample records 100,000 to 150,000 clones, approximately 60% of which are singletons. The top ten constitute around 6% of the sample.

What the time point label conveys for this sample: more than three weeks on oral tofacitinib. The treatment or condition label corresponds to: oral pan-JAK inhibitor, 5-10 mg twice daily. From alopecia areata patients, peripheral blood was collected along with lesional scalp punch biopsies. After PBMCs were isolated by density centrifugation and stained for CD3, CD4 and CD8, a FACSAria was used to sort CD4+ and CD8+ T cells. CDR3 length: 14 amino acids, cysteine to phenylalanine. Just CDR3 DNA is preserved here, 42 bases in frame from base 1. The V and J ends are trimmed by 5 bases and 3 bases, leaving 12 bases between them. The germline V gene yields SGHTA for CDR1 and FQGNSA for CDR2. Remarks on this clone: This receptor's antigen is unknown. Base qualities are not at hand, and no much larger clone is one base apart.

This clonotype originated in a human donor with alopecia areata. The sample was CD4+ T cells sorted from blood, taken at week 4, from a patient treated with tofacitinib. Here the chain combines TRBV7-2 and TRBJ2-3, with TRBD2 tentatively as D gene (6 bases match). The nucleotides read TGTGCCAGCAGCATCCCGCGGGATACAGATACGCAGTATTTT. Translation gives CASSIPRDTDTQYF. Reference TRBV7-2 and TRBJ2-3 genes cover what lies past the CDR3, so the full variable domain is GAGVSQSPSNKVTEKGKDVELRCDPISGHTALYWYRQSLGQGLEFLIYFQGNSAPDKSGLPSDRFSAERTGGSVSTLTIQRTQQEDSAVYLCASSIPRDTDTQYFGPGTRLTVL.